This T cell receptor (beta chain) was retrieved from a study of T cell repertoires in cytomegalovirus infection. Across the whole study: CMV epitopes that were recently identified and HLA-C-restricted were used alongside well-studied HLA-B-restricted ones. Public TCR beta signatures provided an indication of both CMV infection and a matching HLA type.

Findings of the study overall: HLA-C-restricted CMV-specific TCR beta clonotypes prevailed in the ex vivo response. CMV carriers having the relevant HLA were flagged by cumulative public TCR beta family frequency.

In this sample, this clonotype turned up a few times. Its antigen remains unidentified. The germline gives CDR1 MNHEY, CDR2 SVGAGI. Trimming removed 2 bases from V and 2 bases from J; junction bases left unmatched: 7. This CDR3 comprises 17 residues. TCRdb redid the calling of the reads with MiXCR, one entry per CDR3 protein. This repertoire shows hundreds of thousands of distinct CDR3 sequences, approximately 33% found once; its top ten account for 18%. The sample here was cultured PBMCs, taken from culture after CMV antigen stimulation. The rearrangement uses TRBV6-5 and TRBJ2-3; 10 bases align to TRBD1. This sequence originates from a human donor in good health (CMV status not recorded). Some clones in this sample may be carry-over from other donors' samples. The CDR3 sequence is CASSYPSGTGVTDTQYF. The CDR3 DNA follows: TGTGCCAGCAGTTACCCGTCCGGGACAGGGGTCACAGATACGCAGTATTTT.